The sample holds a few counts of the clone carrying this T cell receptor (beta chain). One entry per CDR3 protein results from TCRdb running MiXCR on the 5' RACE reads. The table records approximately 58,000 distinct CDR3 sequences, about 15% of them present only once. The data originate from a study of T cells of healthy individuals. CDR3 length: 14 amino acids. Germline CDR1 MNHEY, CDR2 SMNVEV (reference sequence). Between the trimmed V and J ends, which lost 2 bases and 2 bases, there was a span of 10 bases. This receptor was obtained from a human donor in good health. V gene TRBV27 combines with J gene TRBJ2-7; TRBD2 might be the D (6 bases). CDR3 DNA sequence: TGTGCCAGCAGTTTAGGGACTGTAGCCTACGAGCAGTACTTC. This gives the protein CASSLGTVAYEQYF.